This T cell receptor beta chain stems from a study of multiple sclerosis patients with progressive multifocal leukoencephalopathy. Study-level points and caveats: PML-onset expanded TRB clones were detectable before and during natalizumab therapy. Lower normalized Shannon entropy suggested reduced TRB diversity in most PML patients.

Time point: roughly 12 months of natalizumab therapy. T1 and T2 blood were collected at 6 and 12 months of natalizumab. Synthetic inline TR CDR3 controls covering all V-J pairings were spiked into each PCR. The protocol was immunoSEQ multiplex PCR, while the TCRdb copy is restricted to in-frame clones and leaves out a portion. The repertoire has about 28,000 clones, 90% of them found once; the top ten carry approximately 1.2%. The table lists this clone with a count of one. Its antigen is unidentified. V dropped 1 base and J dropped 4 bases, with 10 bases sitting between them. This CDR3 has 14 residues. CDR1 KGHSH and CDR2 LQKENI come from the germline V gene.

Sequenced here: PBMCs, sampled from a patient treated with natalizumab. The source is a human donor with multiple sclerosis. The chain employs TRBV18 and TRBJ1-1, with D uncertain. CDR3 region: CASSPQVSGTEAFF. As DNA, the CDR3 is TGTGCCAGCTCACCACAGGTTTCGGGCACTGAAGCTTTCTTT. Looking up the rest from reference TRBV18 and TRBJ1-1 gives the full variable domain: NAGVMQNPRHLVRRRGQEARLRCSPMKGHSHVYWYRQLPEEGLKFMVYLQKENIIDESGMPKERFSAEFPKEGPSILRIQQVVRGDSAAYFCASSPQVSGTEAFFGQGTRLTVV.